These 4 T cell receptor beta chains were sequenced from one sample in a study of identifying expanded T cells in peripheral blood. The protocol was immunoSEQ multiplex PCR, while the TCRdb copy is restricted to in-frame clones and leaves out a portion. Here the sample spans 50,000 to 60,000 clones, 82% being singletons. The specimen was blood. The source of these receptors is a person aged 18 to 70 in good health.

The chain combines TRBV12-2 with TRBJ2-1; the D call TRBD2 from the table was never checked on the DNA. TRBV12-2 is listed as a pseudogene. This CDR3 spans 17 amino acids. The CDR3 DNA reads TGTGCAAGTCGCTTAGGGGCTAGCGGGAGCTTCTACAATGAGCAGTTCTTC. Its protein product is CASRLGASGSFYNEQFF.

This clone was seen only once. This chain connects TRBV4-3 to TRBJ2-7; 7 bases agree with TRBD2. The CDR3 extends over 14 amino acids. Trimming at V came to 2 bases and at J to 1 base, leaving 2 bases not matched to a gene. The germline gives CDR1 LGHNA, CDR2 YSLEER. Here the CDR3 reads CASSQWTSSYEQYF. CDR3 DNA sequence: TGCGCCAGCAGCCAATGGACTAGTTCCTACGAGCAGTACTTC.

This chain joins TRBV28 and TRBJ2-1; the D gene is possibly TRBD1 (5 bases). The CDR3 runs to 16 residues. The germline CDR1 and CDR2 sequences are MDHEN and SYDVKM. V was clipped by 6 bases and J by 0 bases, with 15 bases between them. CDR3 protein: CASSPVGVPSYNEQFF. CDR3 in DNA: TGTGCCAGCAGCCCTGTAGGGGTGCCCTCCTACAATGAGCAGTTCTTC.

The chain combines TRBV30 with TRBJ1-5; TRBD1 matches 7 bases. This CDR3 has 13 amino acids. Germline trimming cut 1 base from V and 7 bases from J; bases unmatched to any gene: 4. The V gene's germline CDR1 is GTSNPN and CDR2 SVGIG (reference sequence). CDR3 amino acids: CAWSAGDSQPQHF. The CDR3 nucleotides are TGTGCCTGGAGTGCGGGGGACAGCCAGCCCCAGCATTTT.